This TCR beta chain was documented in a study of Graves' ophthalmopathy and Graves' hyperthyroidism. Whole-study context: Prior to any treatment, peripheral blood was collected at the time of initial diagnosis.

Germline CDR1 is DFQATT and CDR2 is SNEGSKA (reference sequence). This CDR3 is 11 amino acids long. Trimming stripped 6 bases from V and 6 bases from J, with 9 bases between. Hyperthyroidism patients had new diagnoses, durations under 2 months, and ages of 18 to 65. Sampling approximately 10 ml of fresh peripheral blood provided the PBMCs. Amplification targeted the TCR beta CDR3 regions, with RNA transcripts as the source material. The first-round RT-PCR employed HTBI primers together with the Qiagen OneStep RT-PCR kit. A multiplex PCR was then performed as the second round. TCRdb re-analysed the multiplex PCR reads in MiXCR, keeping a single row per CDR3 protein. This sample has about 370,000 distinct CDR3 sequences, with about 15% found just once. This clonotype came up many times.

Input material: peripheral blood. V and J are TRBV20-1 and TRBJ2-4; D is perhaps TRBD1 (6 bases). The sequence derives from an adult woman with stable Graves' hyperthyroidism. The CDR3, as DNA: TGCAGTGCGGGACACGGAAACATTCAGTACTTC. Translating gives CSAGHGNIQYF.